This T cell receptor (beta chain) was found in a study of T-cell reconstitution after alpha-beta-depleted transplantation in children. Overall study results and limits: Reportedly, only several hundred clones from non-depleted graft cells drove alpha-beta T-cell counts at about two months. Newly produced T cells mostly accounted for T-cell counts and diversity one year post-transplant. At day 60, the high TCRbeta diversity found in some patients originated from recipient T cells and thymic progenitors that had survived.

Trimming left V 3 bases short and J 4 bases short, with 12 bases between. The CDR3 has 14 residues. Germline V lookup: CDR1 MNHEY, CDR2 SVGAGI. This clonotype was observed many times. As yet, its antigen is unknown. During its preparation, the TCRbeta library received unique molecular identifiers. TCRdb re-derived calls from the PCR reads in MiXCR, one entry per CDR3 protein. The sample shows hundreds of thousands of distinct CDR3 sequences, 13% of them seen only once. The sequencing used PBMCs, collected before TCRalphabeta/CD19-depleted stem cell transplant. This sequence was found in a girl aged 2 to 9 with congenital amegakaryocytic thrombocytopenia, due to receive a stem cell transplant. This rearrangement joins TRBV6-5 to TRBJ1-2; D remains unclear. The CDR3 nucleotides are TGTGCCAGCAGTTATGATAAACGGGGCTATGGCTACACCTTC. Translating gives CASSYDKRGYGYTF.